Sequencing of this T cell receptor beta chain was carried out in a study of blood T cells in healthy people across ages. Overall study context: Template switching recovered approximately one barcoded beta molecule for every two T cells.

Whole-study results and caveats: A roughly linear fall in TCR beta diversity per million T cells was seen with increasing age. With donor CMV status unknown, expanded clonotype changes were possibly confounded.

The CDR3 contains 16 residues. Trimming at V came to 6 bases and at J to 5 bases, leaving 11 bases not matched to a gene. Looked up from germline, CDR1 is ENHRY and CDR2 is SYGVKD. This clonotype has only a few counts. The antigen is not known. In this CDR3 the conserved last residue, phenylalanine or tryptophan, is missing, so a read error is likely. Combining a sample-barcoded 5' primer with a J-beta primer mix, a second PCR ran for about 6 to 12 cycles. Every single cDNA molecule received a tag from a template-switch adaptor with 12 random nucleotides. A single record per CDR3 protein comes from TCRdb applying MiXCR to the 5' RACE reads. This repertoire shows about 570,000 distinct CDR3 sequences, 27% found once; its top ten account for about 18%.

The chain combines TRBV10-3 with TRBJ2-3, with 10 positions matching TRBD1. The sequencing sample was made of blood. This clonotype was obtained from a woman in her seventies in good health. The CDR3 sequence is CAISKGQGGEGDTQYL. CDR3 DNA: TGTGCCATCAGCAAAGGACAGGGGGGCGAAGGAGATACGCAGTATCTT.